This T cell receptor (beta chain) was documented in a study of regulatory T cells in long-lasting Graves disease. Turning to the study itself: Disease was considered persistent Graves' disease after over 5 years of antithyroid drugs (with positive TSH receptor antibodies).

TCR beta libraries were built with iRepertoire HTBI primers and Arm-PCR of CDR3 regions. As processed by the authors: Identification across samples found about 65 TRBV and 11 to 15 TRBJ segments. Via MiXCR, TCRdb re-called the multiplex PCR reads, giving one row per CDR3 protein. Here the V and J calls rest on TCRdb's processing, not on the authors' analysis. In the table there are about 470,000 distinct CDR3 sequences, roughly a fifth of which are singletons. Note on this clonotype: A read error may produce the germline difference seen at one junction end.

Stated time point: persistent/refractory GD, antithyroid drugs over 5 years with positive TRAb. TCR sequences were obtained from RNA taken from PBMCs. Roughly 8.4 milliliters of peripheral blood were drawn into EDTA tubes. The CDR3 has 14 residues. Germline CDR1 is GTSNPN and CDR2 is SVGIG (reference sequence). The chain recombines TRBV30 with TRBJ2-5, with a weak D call TRBD1 (5 bases). The sample was peripheral blood mononuclear cells (PBMCs), taken when the disease was refractory, from a patient treated with antithyroid drugs. This clonotype was obtained from a female donor with Graves disease. The DNA for the CDR3 is TGTGCCCGGAGTGTGTCAAGGGGAAGGGAGACCCAGTACTTC. Translation: CARSVSRGRETQYF.